Each of the 7 T cell receptor beta chains below was sequenced from the same sample in a study of neurological immune-mediated disorders. TCRdb ran MiXCR on the 5' RACE reads and lists one entry per CDR3 protein. The table has some 89,000 distinct CDR3 sequences, 4.3% seen once. As to time point: longitudinal time-point 3. Input material: PBMCs. The receptors originated from a woman aged 60 to 75 with multiple sclerosis.

There are many counts of this clonotype. The rearrangement uses TRBV28 and TRBJ2-4; D ambiguous. Looked up from germline, CDR1 is MDHEN and CDR2 is SYDVKM. The V end was cut by 8 bases, the J end by 5 bases, with 10 bases between. The CDR3 is made up of 12 amino acids. CDR3 region: CASADNQNIQYF. In DNA, the CDR3 is TGTGCCAGCGCTGATAACCAAAACATTCAGTACTTC.

The sample holds many counts of this clonotype. The V gene is TRBV5-1, the J gene TRBJ2-3; 9 bases are shared with TRBD2. This CDR3 has 16 residues. In germline, CDR1 is SGHRS, CDR2 YFSETQ. The junction had 6 bases not matched to a gene; V was cut back by 1 base and J by 3 bases. Here the CDR3 DNA reads TGCGCCAGCAGCTTGTTGCGGGGGGGCGTGACAGATACGCAGTATTTT. As protein: CASSLLRGGVTDTQYF. The whole variable domain, filled in from reference TRBV5-1 and TRBJ2-3, reads KAGVTQTPRYLIKTRGQQVTLSCSPISGHRSVSWYQQTPGQGLQFLFEYFSETQRNKGNFPGRFSGRQFSNSRSEMNVSTLELGDSALYLCASSLLRGGVTDTQYFGPGTRLTVL.

The table lists this clonotype with many counts. The rearrangement uses TRBV5-5 and TRBJ2-7; D might be TRBD2 (5 bases). The germline V gene encodes CDR1 SGHKS and CDR2 YYEKEE (reference sequence). Trimming took 0 bases from V and 3 from J, leaving 13 bases between them. This CDR3 spans 15 amino acids. The chain's CDR3 is CASSLDGLKNYEQYF. The CDR3 DNA reads as TGTGCCAGCAGCTTGGACGGACTGAAGAACTACGAGCAGTACTTC.

At least ten counts were recorded for this clonotype. The chain combines TRBV20-1 with TRBJ2-7, with TRBD2 as a possible D gene (5 bases). The CDR3 is made up of 14 amino acids. The germline V gene has CDR1 DFQATT and CDR2 SNEGSKA (reference sequence). V was trimmed by 1 base and J by 6 bases, leaving 16 bases between them. This chain's CDR3 is CSARGGGIPIEQYF. The CDR3 nucleotides read TGCAGTGCTAGAGGTGGAGGAATTCCGATCGAGCAGTACTTC.

Details on this clonotype: A read error may account for a junction end that differs from germline. This chain joins TRBV20-1 and TRBJ2-7; maybe TRBD1 (6 bases). Germline-derived CDR1 and CDR2 are DFQATT and SNEGSKA (reference sequence). This CDR3 is built from 12 residues. CDR3 in DNA: TGCAGTACTACGGGACAAAACTACGAGAAGTACTTC. This codes for CSTTGQNYEKYF.

This clonotype has a count of ten or more. This sequence joins TRBV30 and TRBJ1-2; no definite D call. V was cut by 5 bases and J by 8 bases, with 12 bases left in between. The length of the CDR3 is 11 residues. CDR1 and CDR2 (germline): GTSNPN, SVGIG (reference sequence). Written as DNA, the CDR3 is TGTGCCTGGGCCTACAGAGGGGGCTACACCTTC. It is translated as CAWAYRGGYTF.

There are many counts of this clonotype. The chain joins TRBV5-1 to TRBJ2-1, with D tentatively TRBD2 (6 bases). CDR1 is SGHRS and CDR2 is YFSETQ in the germline V gene. The length of the CDR3 is 16 residues. Trimming cost V 0 bases and J 6 bases, with 16 bases left between them. The CDR3, as DNA: TGCGCCAGCAGCTTGGACGTTAGCCAGGGAGGCAATGAGCAGTTCTTC. Translated, it gives CASSLDVSQGGNEQFF.